The 18 T cell receptor beta chains listed next were all sequenced from one sample in a study of T cells expressing NK-cell markers. After re-calling the 5' RACE reads, TCRdb lists one entry per CDR3 protein, DNA absent. This table holds some 280,000 distinct CDR3 sequences. The sample taken for sequencing was blood T cells: a sorted CD56 or NKG2C T cell subset, CD4+ or CD8+ T cells, or bulk PBMC T cells (not recorded which). The receptors stem from a man between 18 and 29 years old in good health.

J is TRBJ2-7 and V is TRBV19. This CDR3 has 14 residues. Per germline, CDR1 LNHDA and CDR2 SQIVND (reference sequence). CDR3 amino acids: CASSLGPLSYEQYF.

V and J are TRBV7-9 and TRBJ2-1; TCRdb's D gene call, TRBD2, goes unchecked for lack of DNA. The V gene's germline CDR1 is SEHNR and CDR2 FQNEAQ (reference sequence). The CDR3 has 17 amino acids. The CDR3 loop reads CASRLTFREERGNEQFF.

This chain links TRBV19 with TRBJ1-1; as DNA is missing, the TRBD1 call by TCRdb cannot be tested. This CDR3 has 14 residues. Germline V gene sequence: CDR1 LNHDA, CDR2 SQIVND (reference sequence). CDR3 loop: CASSIEGLNTEAFF.

The chain employs TRBV25-1 and TRBJ1-6; TCRdb lists TRBD1, though no DNA is available to test this call. The CDR3 loop spans 13 amino acids. The V gene's germline CDR1 is MGHDK and CDR2 SYGVNS. The CDR3 is CASRDREGSPLHF.

J is TRBJ1-2 and V is TRBV15. This CDR3 has 19 residues. Germline loops: CDR1 LNHNV, CDR2 YYDKDF (reference sequence). The CDR3 region is CATSRERENMGPAGYGYTF.

The chain's CDR3 is CASRAGWENIQYF. The chain couples TRBV12-3 or TRBV12-4 to TRBJ2-4. The CDR3 runs to 13 residues.

The chain carries TRBV20-1 and TRBJ1-3; the D gene TCRdb calls, TRBD1, cannot be checked with no DNA. CDR1 and CDR2 from the germline V gene are DFQATT and SNEGSKA (reference sequence). The CDR3 has 14 residues. The CDR3 sequence: CSATPGSAGNTIYF.

This chain links TRBV20-1 with TRBJ2-1. Germline lookup yields CDR1 DFQATT and CDR2 SNEGSKA (reference sequence). The CDR3 has 13 residues. The CDR3 loop is CSASRTPGDEQFF.

The V gene is TRBV15, the J gene TRBJ1-5. The V gene's germline CDR1 is LNHNV and CDR2 YYDKDF (reference sequence). There are 14 residues in the CDR3. The CDR3 here is CATRRGISNQPQHF.

This chain joins TRBV18 and TRBJ2-1. The CDR3 totals 16 residues. Per the germline V gene, CDR1 is KGHSH and CDR2 is LQKENI. The CDR3 loop is CASSPPTGQRYNEQFF.

The chain links TRBV20-1 to TRBJ1-1; TCRdb calls TRBD1, which cannot be checked without DNA. CDR1 and CDR2 from the germline V gene are DFQATT and SNEGSKA (reference sequence). The CDR3 contains 15 residues. This CDR3 is CSARGTEPMNTEAFF.

This chain links TRBV20-1 with TRBJ1-1; the TCRdb D gene call, TRBD1, has no DNA to confirm it. CDR1 is DFQATT, CDR2 SNEGSKA, per germline (reference sequence). The CDR3 runs to 13 residues. Here the CDR3 reads CSARVGAPAEAFF.

CDR3 residues: CAGRGGWAGYTF. The chain links TRBV12-3 or TRBV12-4 to TRBJ1-2. The CDR3 runs 12 residues.

The chain has TRBV29-1 and TRBJ2-3; the TRBD2 assignment by TCRdb is unverifiable without DNA. This CDR3 comprises 12 residues. Germline lookup yields CDR1 SQVTM and CDR2 ANQGSEA. The CDR3 is CSVRDSFYTQYF.

The V gene is TRBV20-1, the J gene TRBJ2-3; no DNA is available, so the TRBD1 call from TCRdb remains unchecked. CDR1 is DFQATT and CDR2 is SNEGSKA in the germline V gene (reference sequence). There are 14 residues in the CDR3. CDR3: CSARQGASTDTQYF.

The chain has TRBV5-6 and TRBJ1-1. CDR3 length: 14 residues. CDR1 and CDR2 (germline): SGHDT, YYEEEE. CDR3 sequence: CASGGDDMNTEAFF.

V and J are TRBV5-1 and TRBJ2-3; TCRdb reports TRBD1, a call that lacks DNA to check it against. The CDR3 sequence is 14 residues long. Germline values: CDR1 SGHRS, CDR2 YFSETQ. CDR3 protein: CASSPGQSADTQYF.

The rearrangement links TRBV10-2 to TRBJ2-1; TCRdb's D call, TRBD2, is unchecked because there is no DNA. CDR1 is WSHSY and CDR2 is SAAADI in the germline V gene. This CDR3 has 12 residues. The CDR3 is CASSRTSGVQFF.